These T cell receptor beta chains were read from a single sample in a study of cytotoxic CD8 clonotypes in ibrutinib-treated CLL. Data came from immunoSEQ multiplex PCR; TCRdb stores just in-frame clones and leaves some out. Of 140,000 or so clones in the sample, around three quarters were seen once. Sequenced material: PBMCs, taken after 12 months of ibrutinib treatment. Receptor source: a human donor with chronic lymphocytic leukemia. The CDR3 runs from the conserved cysteine through the conserved F or W. The order of the fields is J gene, clone size, V gene, D gene, CDR3 DNA, CDR3 protein. A D gene is named only where the DNA matches it firmly. Clone size is stated in some rows and not others, as once, few, many or a class when expanded.

TRBJ2-1 | once | TRBV7-2 | TRBD2 | TGTGCCAGCAGCGAAATTCCTAGCGGGCTATACAATGAGCAGTTCTTC | CASSEIPSGLYNEQFF
TRBJ2-3 | - | TRBV11-2 | TRBD2 | TGTGCCAGCAGCTCGGGACTAGCGCCCACAGATACGCAGTATTTT | CASSSGLAPTDTQYF
TRBJ2-3 | - | TRBV11-3 | TRBD1 | TGTGCCAGCAGCCCGACGGACAGGGAGAGGGGAGATACGCAGTATTTT | CASSPTDRERGDTQYF
TRBJ2-2 | - | TRBV7-9 | - | TGTGCCAGCAGCTTAGCTCCGGGGGCAGAAACCGGGGAGCTGTTTTTT | CASSLAPGAETGELFF
TRBJ2-5 | - | TRBV5-4 | TRBD2 | TGTGCCAGCAGCTTGGGAGCGGGAGGGGAGACCCAGTACTTC | CASSLGAGGETQYF
TRBJ1-2 | once | TRBV28 | TRBD1 | TGTGCCAGCAGTATGGACGTAGGGGGCTTTAGCTATGGCTACACCTTC | CASSMDVGGFSYGYTF
TRBJ2-5 | - | TRBV11-2 | TRBD2 | TGTGCCAGCAGCTTAGTCGGGACTAGCGGGGACCACGAGACCCAGTACTTC | CASSLVGTSGDHETQYF
TRBJ1-1 | - | TRBV5-1 | TRBD1 | TGCGCCAGCAGCCTGACCCCGGGACAGATTAACACTGAAGCTTTCTTT | CASSLTPGQINTEAFF
TRBJ2-5 | - | TRBV14 | TRBD1 | TGTGCCAGCAGCTCGGACAGGGGAGAGACCCAGTACTTC | CASSSDRGETQYF
TRBJ2-7 | - | TRBV30 | - | TGTGCCTGCCAAGGGACAGGGGATTCGACTAGCGGGAACTACGAGCAGTACTTC | CACQGTGDSTSGNYEQYF
TRBJ1-2 | - | TRBV5-1 | - | TGCGCCAGCAGCTCCTCGTTCGTGGATGGCTACACCTTC | CASSSSFVDGYTF
TRBJ2-1 | once | TRBV7-9 | - | TGTGCCAGCAGCCAACACCGGGGGAGTAGCAATGAGCAGTTCTTC | CASSQHRGSSNEQFF
TRBJ2-3 | - | TRBV4-3 | TRBD1 | TGCGCCAGCAGCCAACGGGACAGTTCGGCAGATACGCAGTATTTT | CASSQRDSSADTQYF
TRBJ2-1 | - | TRBV11-3 | TRBD1 | TGTGCCAGCAGCGCCCCGGGACAGGGGGTTAATGAGCAGTTCTTC | CASSAPGQGVNEQFF
TRBJ2-7 | - | TRBV30 | - | TGTGCCTGGTCGCAGGGATACGAGCAGTACTTC | CAWSQGYEQYF
TRBJ1-1 | few | TRBV25-1 | - | TGTGCCAGCTCATACAGGGTTGCGAACACTGAAGCTTTCTTT | CASSYRVANTEAFF
TRBJ1-2 | - | TRBV15 | - | TGTGCCACCAGCAGAGATCTGATGGCAGGTAAAGGCTACACCTTC | CATSRDLMAGKGYTF
TRBJ2-7 | - | TRBV12-5 | - | TGTGCTAGTGGTTTGGTACTTTCTGGCGAGCAGTACTTC | CASGLVLSGEQYF
TRBJ2-1 | once | TRBV5-4 | - | TGTGCCAGCAGCCGCGCGGAGCAAGCCGGCAATGAGCAGTTCTTC | CASSRAEQAGNEQFF
TRBJ2-5 | - | TRBV11-2 | TRBD1 | TGTGCCAGCAGCTGGGGACAGGGAGAAGAGACCCAGTACTTC | CASSWGQGEETQYF
TRBJ2-2 | - | TRBV7-9 | - | TGTGCCAGCAGCTTCGTAACAGCACCGAACACCGGGGAGCTGTTTTTT | CASSFVTAPNTGELFF
TRBJ2-2 | few | TRBV30 | TRBD2 | TGTGCCTGGAGTGTAGGCTTGGCGGGAGCGGCCGGGGAGCTGTTTTTT | CAWSVGLAGAAGELFF
TRBJ2-6 | - | TRBV7-8 | - | TGTGCCAGCAGTCGGAGGGAGGCCAACGTCCTGACTTTC | CASSRREANVLTF
TRBJ2-5 | - | TRBV28 | TRBD1 | TGTGCCAGCAGTTCGAACAGGGGTTCCAGCGAGACCCAGTACTTC | CASSSNRGSSETQYF
TRBJ1-1 | once | TRBV2 | TRBD1 | TGTGCCAGCAGTGACAGGGGGCTAAAGAACACTGAAGCTTTCTTT | CASSDRGLKNTEAFF
TRBJ2-4 | - | TRBV10-2 | - | TGCGCCAGCATTTACGGACAGCCAGCCAAAAACATTCAGTACTTC | CASIYGQPAKNIQYF
TRBJ1-1 | few | TRBV27 | - | TGTGCCAGCAGTTTGGCAGAGAACACTGAAGCTTTCTTT | CASSLAENTEAFF
TRBJ2-7 | - | TRBV10-1 | - | TGCGCCAGCAACCCCGACAGGGAGGTCGAGCAGTACTTC | CASNPDREVEQYF
TRBJ1-2 | - | TRBV18 | TRBD1 | TGTGCCAGCTCACCACTTGGACAGGCCTATGGCTACACCTTC | CASSPLGQAYGYTF
TRBJ1-2 | - | TRBV7-9 | - | TGTGCCAGCAGCCTAAGCTCCTACGGCTACACCTTC | CASSLSSYGYTF
TRBJ1-2 | - | TRBV11-2 | - | TGTGCCAGCAGCTTAGAGTACAGGGCCGACCATGGCTACACCTTC | CASSLEYRADHGYTF
TRBJ1-5 | - | TRBV27 | - | TGTGCCAGCAGTCCCGACAGTCTACTTAGCAATCAGCCCCAGCATTTT | CASSPDSLLSNQPQHF
TRBJ2-7 | - | TRBV10-3 | TRBD2 | TGTGCCATCAGTGGCGGGACTAGCGGGAGTATCTCCTACGAGCAGTACTTC | CAISGGTSGSISYEQYF
TRBJ1-1 | few | TRBV5-1 | - | TGCGCCAGCAGCTTAGGTATCGGCAGCATGACCACTGAAGCTTTCTTT | CASSLGIGSMTTEAFF
TRBJ2-4 | - | TRBV5-4 | - | TGTGCCAGCAGCGCTGCTACAGGCGCCAAAAACATTCAGTACTTC | CASSAATGAKNIQYF
TRBJ1-4 | once | TRBV18 | - | TGTGCCAGCTCAACGGGTAGGGTGTCTGAAAAACTGTTTTTT | CASSTGRVSEKLFF
TRBJ2-1 | - | TRBV2 | - | TGTGCCAGCAGCCCTACACAGGGTCCGCAGTTCTTC | CASSPTQGPQFF
TRBJ1-2 | - | TRBV7-2 | - | TGTGCCAGCAGCTTAGCCAGGACGGGTAGCTATGGCTACACCTTC | CASSLARTGSYGYTF
TRBJ1-5 | - | TRBV19 | - | TGTGCCAGTAGTATAGATTGGGAGGGAGGGGACCTCAATCAGCCCCAGCATTTT | CASSIDWEGGDLNQPQHF
TRBJ2-7 | - | TRBV7-9 | TRBD1 | TGTGCCAGCAGCAAAGCAGGGGACAGCTCCTACGAGCAGTACTTC | CASSKAGDSSYEQYF
TRBJ1-1 | few | TRBV29-1 | - | TGCAGCGTTGTCAGGTACACTGAAGCTTTCTTT | CSVVRYTEAFF
TRBJ1-5 | - | TRBV6-6 | - | TGTGCCAGCAGTTACTCGTCTCAGCCCCAGCATTTT | CASSYSSQPQHF
TRBJ1-1 | - | TRBV14 | TRBD1 | TGTGCCAGCAGCCAGAGAGGACAGGGGCCCCTTAACACTGAAGCTTTCTTT | CASSQRGQGPLNTEAFF
TRBJ1-5 | once | TRBV27 | TRBD1 | TGTGCCAGCCGGGACAGAATTGATAGCAATCAGCCCCAGCATTTT | CASRDRIDSNQPQHF
TRBJ2-2 | - | TRBV7-3 | TRBD1 | TGTGCCAGCAGCAAAGACAGGGCGGCCGGGGAGCTGTTTTTT | CASSKDRAAGELFF
TRBJ2-7 | - | TRBV27 | TRBD2 | TGTGCCAGCACCCCCCCCCGGACGGGGGGATACGAGCAGTACTTC | CASTPPRTGGYEQYF
TRBJ2-1 | few | TRBV6-1 | - | TGTGCCAGCAGTGAAGCGGCAGGGGACTACAATGAGCAGTTCTTC | CASSEAAGDYNEQFF
TRBJ1-5 | few | TRBV10-3 | - | TGTGCCATCAGTGGTGGCATCGGCAATCAGCCCCAGCATTTT | CAISGGIGNQPQHF
TRBJ1-4 | - | TRBV30 | - | TGTGCCTGGAGTTCCCCAGGAGGGGGTGAAAAACTGTTTTTT | CAWSSPGGGEKLFF
TRBJ2-1 | - | TRBV25-1 | - | TGTGCCAGCAGTCAGGGAGCAATTTTCGTGGAGCAGTTCTTC | CASSQGAIFVEQFF
TRBJ1-5 | - | TRBV6-5 | - | TGTGCCAGCAGGGACTTTTCTGGCAATCAGCCCCAGCATTTT | CASRDFSGNQPQHF
TRBJ1-1 | few | TRBV25-1 | - | TGTGCCAGCATCAAAAACACTGAAGCTTTCTTT | CASIKNTEAFF
TRBJ2-1 | once | TRBV9 | - | TGTGCCAGCAGCGTAATTGGAAACAATGAGCAGTTCTTC | CASSVIGNNEQFF
TRBJ2-1 | - | TRBV7-8 | - | TGTGCCAGCAGCCCTGCGGGCTCCTACAATGAGCAGTTCTTC | CASSPAGSYNEQFF
TRBJ2-7 | - | TRBV7-9 | - | TGTGCCAGCAGCCGCACAACAGGGAATGAGCAGTACTTC | CASSRTTGNEQYF